A selection of T cell receptor beta chains follows, all from one sample in a study of T cells after yellow fever vaccination. MiXCR, run by TCRdb on the 5' RACE reads, gives a single entry per CDR3 protein. This table has 550,000 to 750,000 distinct CDR3 sequences, approximately 13% appearing once. The sequencing here drew on PBMCs, taken on the day of the yellow fever booster vaccination. The source is a man aged 25-45 years who received the YFV17D yellow fever vaccine. The CDR3 runs from the conserved cysteine through the conserved F or W. Each record gives: V gene, J gene, D gene, clone size, CDR3 DNA, CDR3 protein. D genes are given only for firm matches. The size entry is marked missing in some rows and otherwise reads once, few, many or a size class.

v_call: TRBV5-1
j_call: TRBJ2-1
d_call: NA
clone_size: few
cdr3_nt: TGCGCCAGCAGTTCCGAGGACAGAAAAACCTACAATGAGCAGTTCTTC
cdr3_aa: CASSSEDRKTYNEQFF

v_call: TRBV20-1
j_call: TRBJ2-3
d_call: TRBD1
clone_size: NA
cdr3_nt: TGCAGTGCTTCTGGACAGGGGGCCCTTGGGGGCACAGATACGCAGTATTTT
cdr3_aa: CSASGQGALGGTDTQYF

v_call: TRBV11-3
j_call: TRBJ2-2
d_call: NA
clone_size: NA
cdr3_nt: TGTGCCAGCAGCTCGTCTAGACGCCCCGGGGAGCTGTTTTTT
cdr3_aa: CASSSSRRPGELFF

v_call: TRBV5-1
j_call: TRBJ2-1
d_call: NA
clone_size: NA
cdr3_nt: TGCGCCAGCAGCCCCGCCGACTCCTACGAAACCTACAATGAGCAGTTCTTC
cdr3_aa: CASSPADSYETYNEQFF

v_call: TRBV6-5
j_call: TRBJ2-5
d_call: NA
clone_size: NA
cdr3_nt: TGTGCCAGCAGTTACTCGACGGGGACCTACGGCCAAGAGACCCAGTACTTC
cdr3_aa: CASSYSTGTYGQETQYF

v_call: TRBV7-9
j_call: TRBJ2-1
d_call: NA
clone_size: few
cdr3_nt: TGTGCCAGCACCCCTAAGGTCCATGAGCAGTTCTTC
cdr3_aa: CASTPKVHEQFF

v_call: TRBV4-2
j_call: TRBJ1-1
d_call: NA
clone_size: few
cdr3_nt: TGTGCCAGCAGCCAAGTGAAGGCCACGGGCACTGAAGCTTTCTTT
cdr3_aa: CASSQVKATGTEAFF

v_call: TRBV9
j_call: TRBJ2-7
d_call: NA
clone_size: few
cdr3_nt: TGTGCCAGCAGCGTGGGTACTTTCACTGAGCAGTACTTC
cdr3_aa: CASSVGTFTEQYF

v_call: TRBV18
j_call: TRBJ2-5
d_call: NA
clone_size: NA
cdr3_nt: TGTGCCAGCTCACCTCCCCCGGGCGGGAATTCGGAGACCCAGTACTTC
cdr3_aa: CASSPPPGGNSETQYF

v_call: TRBV30
j_call: TRBJ2-5
d_call: NA
clone_size: few
cdr3_nt: TGTGCCTGGAGTGTACAAGAGGCGGAGACCCAGTACTTC
cdr3_aa: CAWSVQEAETQYF

v_call: TRBV7-2
j_call: TRBJ2-2
d_call: NA
clone_size: NA
cdr3_nt: TGTGCCAGCAGCGATGAGGGTATTATACCTCGTACCGGGGAGCTGTTTTTT
cdr3_aa: CASSDEGIIPRTGELFF

v_call: TRBV7-2
j_call: TRBJ2-5
d_call: TRBD2
clone_size: few
cdr3_nt: TGTGCCAGCAGCTTAGCGGGGCTAGCGGAACAAGAGACCCAGTACTTC
cdr3_aa: CASSLAGLAEQETQYF

v_call: TRBV5-1
j_call: TRBJ2-3
d_call: NA
clone_size: few
cdr3_nt: TGCGCCAGCAGCTCCGACCCCCAACGATGGCAGTATTTT
cdr3_aa: CASSSDPQRWQYF

v_call: TRBV12-3/TRBV12-4
j_call: TRBJ2-3
d_call: NA
clone_size: few
cdr3_nt: TGTGCCAGCAGCCCTTGGATAGATACGCAGTATTTT
cdr3_aa: CASSPWIDTQYF

v_call: TRBV6-4
j_call: TRBJ2-3
d_call: NA
clone_size: NA
cdr3_nt: TGTGCCAGCAGGACAGGGACTAGTGCACAATCGGGTCAATCGGGCACAGATACGCAGTATTTT
cdr3_aa: CASRTGTSAQSGQSGTDTQYF

v_call: TRBV5-1
j_call: TRBJ2-5
d_call: NA
clone_size: few
cdr3_nt: TGCGCCAGCACCACTCCCCGGGAGTTACAAGAGACCCAGTACTTC
cdr3_aa: CASTTPRELQETQYF

v_call: TRBV28
j_call: TRBJ2-3
d_call: TRBD2
clone_size: few
cdr3_nt: TGTGCCAGCAGTTTAGGTGCGGGAGGGAGCACAGATACGCAGTATTTT
cdr3_aa: CASSLGAGGSTDTQYF

v_call: TRBV15
j_call: TRBJ1-4
d_call: NA
clone_size: few
cdr3_nt: TGTGCCACCAGCAGAGTGTCGGACAGTATGGATGAAAAACTGTTTTTT
cdr3_aa: CATSRVSDSMDEKLFF

v_call: TRBV12-3/TRBV12-4
j_call: TRBJ2-7
d_call: NA
clone_size: NA
cdr3_nt: TGTGCCAGCAGCCCCGCGGTCGGGATAACGGATGAGCAGTACTTC
cdr3_aa: CASSPAVGITDEQYF

v_call: TRBV7-2
j_call: TRBJ2-5
d_call: TRBD2
clone_size: NA
cdr3_nt: TGTACCAGCAGCTCAAGGACTAGCGGGAGGGCCTTGACCCAGTACTTC
cdr3_aa: CTSSSRTSGRALTQYF

v_call: TRBV7-8
j_call: TRBJ2-2
d_call: NA
clone_size: NA
cdr3_nt: TGTGCCAGCAGCCAAAGTCGGGCGACCGGGGAGCTGTTTTTT
cdr3_aa: CASSQSRATGELFF

v_call: TRBV19
j_call: TRBJ1-6
d_call: NA
clone_size: NA
cdr3_nt: TGTGCCAGTAGCCCGGGCCGTAACTATAATTCACCCCTCCACTTT
cdr3_aa: CASSPGRNYNSPLHF

v_call: TRBV18
j_call: TRBJ2-2
d_call: NA
clone_size: NA
cdr3_nt: TGTGCCAGCTCACCTCTCAGGGACACCGGGGAGCTGTTTTTT
cdr3_aa: CASSPLRDTGELFF

v_call: TRBV20-1
j_call: TRBJ2-5
d_call: NA
clone_size: NA
cdr3_nt: TGCAGTGCTGATGGACCCCAGGAGACCCAGTACTTC
cdr3_aa: CSADGPQETQYF

v_call: TRBV4-3
j_call: TRBJ1-4
d_call: TRBD1
clone_size: NA
cdr3_nt: TGCGCCAGCAGCCAACAATTCGACAGGGTTAATGAAAAACTGTTTTTT
cdr3_aa: CASSQQFDRVNEKLFF

v_call: TRBV29-1
j_call: TRBJ2-5
d_call: NA
clone_size: NA
cdr3_nt: TGCAGCGTCACCAAGCACAGGCAAGAGACCCAGTACTTC
cdr3_aa: CSVTKHRQETQYF

v_call: TRBV5-1
j_call: TRBJ2-3
d_call: NA
clone_size: NA
cdr3_nt: TGCGCCAGCAGCCCGCATAGTAGCACAGATACGCAGTATTTT
cdr3_aa: CASSPHSSTDTQYF

v_call: TRBV19
j_call: TRBJ2-1
d_call: TRBD1
clone_size: NA
cdr3_nt: TGTGCCAGCCTCCGGGACAGGGCGGGGAATGAGCAGTTCTTC
cdr3_aa: CASLRDRAGNEQFF

v_call: TRBV27
j_call: TRBJ1-5
d_call: NA
clone_size: NA
cdr3_nt: TGTGCCAGCAGTTGGGGACCGTCGGATCAGCCCCAGCATTTT
cdr3_aa: CASSWGPSDQPQHF

v_call: TRBV9
j_call: TRBJ2-1
d_call: TRBD2
clone_size: few
cdr3_nt: TGTGCCAGCAGCGGAGGGGGACTAGCTGTGAATGAGCAGTTCTTC
cdr3_aa: CASSGGGLAVNEQFF

v_call: TRBV9
j_call: TRBJ1-4
d_call: TRBD1
clone_size: few
cdr3_nt: TGTGCCAGCTGCCCCAACGGGCAGGGGGGTGAAAAACTGTTTTTT
cdr3_aa: CASCPNGQGGEKLFF

v_call: TRBV7-2
j_call: TRBJ2-3
d_call: NA
clone_size: NA
cdr3_nt: TGTGCCAGCAGCTTAATCAGCTCGCCGGATACGCAGTATTTT
cdr3_aa: CASSLISSPDTQYF

v_call: TRBV27
j_call: TRBJ2-5
d_call: NA
clone_size: NA
cdr3_nt: TGTGCCAGCAGTTTTGGGGCACTCGGGGCCCAGTACTTC
cdr3_aa: CASSFGALGAQYF

v_call: TRBV2
j_call: TRBJ2-1
d_call: NA
clone_size: few
cdr3_nt: TGTGCCAGCAGTGACGGCGGACTATTAGGGAATGAGCAGTTCTTC
cdr3_aa: CASSDGGLLGNEQFF

v_call: TRBV18
j_call: TRBJ2-1
d_call: TRBD1
clone_size: NA
cdr3_nt: TGTGCCAGCTCACCAACCCTCCCCGGACAGGGCGATGAGCAGTTCTTC
cdr3_aa: CASSPTLPGQGDEQFF

v_call: TRBV3-1
j_call: TRBJ1-2
d_call: TRBD1
clone_size: NA
cdr3_nt: TGTGCCAGCAGCCGTTATACCGGGACAGGGTTCGGCTACACCTTC
cdr3_aa: CASSRYTGTGFGYTF

v_call: TRBV20-1
j_call: TRBJ2-3
d_call: TRBD2
clone_size: many
cdr3_nt: TGCAGTGCTAGCTGGGAGGGTGGGACAGATACGCAGTATTTT
cdr3_aa: CSASWEGGTDTQYF

v_call: TRBV18
j_call: TRBJ1-5
d_call: NA
clone_size: many
cdr3_nt: TGTGCCAGCCCGACGGGGGACACGTTTTATCAGCCCCAGCATTTT
cdr3_aa: CASPTGDTFYQPQHF

v_call: TRBV7-2
j_call: TRBJ2-7
d_call: NA
clone_size: NA
cdr3_nt: TGTGCCAGCAGCCCCCGAAGGGACGAGCAGTACTTC
cdr3_aa: CASSPRRDEQYF

v_call: TRBV4-3
j_call: TRBJ2-1
d_call: TRBD1
clone_size: few
cdr3_nt: TGCGCCAGCAGCGTACAGGGGTTGGGTGAGCAGTTCTTC
cdr3_aa: CASSVQGLGEQFF

v_call: TRBV12-3/TRBV12-4
j_call: TRBJ1-3
d_call: NA
clone_size: few
cdr3_nt: TGTGCCAGCAGTGCGCGGGGTTCTGGAAACACCATATATTTT
cdr3_aa: CASSARGSGNTIYF

v_call: TRBV6-4
j_call: TRBJ2-2
d_call: NA
clone_size: medium-sized
cdr3_nt: TGTGCCAGCAGTGCGGGGGCTAGCGAATTGAACACCGGGGAGCTGTTTTTT
cdr3_aa: CASSAGASELNTGELFF

v_call: TRBV10-2
j_call: TRBJ2-3
d_call: TRBD1
clone_size: NA
cdr3_nt: TGCGCCAGTTGGCGGGACAGGGGAGCAGATACGCAGTATTTT
cdr3_aa: CASWRDRGADTQYF

v_call: TRBV20-1
j_call: TRBJ2-2
d_call: TRBD2
clone_size: NA
cdr3_nt: TGCAGTGCCTACGGACTAGCGGATAACACCGGGGAGCTGTTTTTT
cdr3_aa: CSAYGLADNTGELFF

v_call: TRBV7-2
j_call: TRBJ2-1
d_call: NA
clone_size: NA
cdr3_nt: TGTGCCAGCAGCTTTGACAGGAGCTCCTACAATGAGCAGTTCTTC
cdr3_aa: CASSFDRSSYNEQFF

v_call: TRBV5-5
j_call: TRBJ2-2
d_call: TRBD2
clone_size: many
cdr3_nt: TGTGCCAGCAGCACGGGACTAGCGGGAGGAACCGGGGAGCTGTTTTTT
cdr3_aa: CASSTGLAGGTGELFF

v_call: TRBV7-2
j_call: TRBJ2-5
d_call: TRBD2
clone_size: once
cdr3_nt: TGTGCCAGCAGCTTAGCGCCAGCGGGAGTTAGGGAGACCCAGTACTTC
cdr3_aa: CASSLAPAGVRETQYF

v_call: TRBV7-2
j_call: TRBJ2-3
d_call: NA
clone_size: few
cdr3_nt: TGTGCCAGCAGCCCACAGGGAAGAAGGGGGAATGCGCAGTATTTT
cdr3_aa: CASSPQGRRGNAQYF

v_call: TRBV18
j_call: TRBJ2-5
d_call: NA
clone_size: few
cdr3_nt: TGTGCCAGCTCACCAACGGCGATAAGGGAGACCCAGTACTTC
cdr3_aa: CASSPTAIRETQYF

v_call: TRBV28
j_call: TRBJ2-7
d_call: NA
clone_size: few
cdr3_nt: TGTGCCACCTTGATGCAGCCCTACGAGCAGTACTTC
cdr3_aa: CATLMQPYEQYF

v_call: TRBV3-1
j_call: TRBJ2-5
d_call: TRBD2
clone_size: many
cdr3_nt: TGTGCCAGCATCCCCGGGACTACTAGCGGGACCCAGTACTTC
cdr3_aa: CASIPGTTSGTQYF

v_call: TRBV11-2
j_call: TRBJ2-2
d_call: TRBD1
clone_size: few
cdr3_nt: TGTGCCAGCAGCTCGACGACAGGGAAGTCCGGGGAGCTGTTTTTT
cdr3_aa: CASSSTTGKSGELFF

v_call: TRBV7-2
j_call: TRBJ2-7
d_call: NA
clone_size: few
cdr3_nt: TGTGCCAGCACCAGAGACCCCTCACGGTCCCACGAGCAGTACTTC
cdr3_aa: CASTRDPSRSHEQYF

v_call: TRBV7-8
j_call: TRBJ2-7
d_call: NA
clone_size: few
cdr3_nt: TGTGCCAGCAGCTTAGATCTAGCCAGACTCTACGAGCAGTACTTC
cdr3_aa: CASSLDLARLYEQYF

v_call: TRBV30
j_call: TRBJ2-2
d_call: NA
clone_size: few
cdr3_nt: TGTGCCTGGTTAAGACAGGCGAACACCGGGGAGCTGTTTTTT
cdr3_aa: CAWLRQANTGELFF

v_call: TRBV30
j_call: TRBJ2-7
d_call: TRBD2
clone_size: few
cdr3_nt: TGTGCCTGGAAGGTCCGGACTAGCGGGGCATACTCCTACGAGCAGTACTTC
cdr3_aa: CAWKVRTSGAYSYEQYF

v_call: TRBV5-4
j_call: TRBJ2-1
d_call: TRBD2
clone_size: NA
cdr3_nt: TGTGCCAGCAGCTTGGGACTAGCGGGAGGGGGCAGCTCCTACAATGAGCAGTTCTTC
cdr3_aa: CASSLGLAGGGSSYNEQFF

v_call: TRBV11-3
j_call: TRBJ2-1
d_call: TRBD2
clone_size: few
cdr3_nt: TGTGCCAGCAGCTCCGGGACTAGCGGGAGCCCCTACAATGAGCAGTTCTTC
cdr3_aa: CASSSGTSGSPYNEQFF

v_call: TRBV4-1
j_call: TRBJ2-4
d_call: NA
clone_size: once
cdr3_nt: TGCGCCAGCAGCCAAGATCTCGGGGCACAAAGTATTCAGTACTTC
cdr3_aa: CASSQDLGAQSIQYF

v_call: TRBV9
j_call: TRBJ2-1
d_call: TRBD1
clone_size: few
cdr3_nt: TGTGCCAGCAGCGGCACAGGGGCCACGGAGCAGTTCTTC
cdr3_aa: CASSGTGATEQFF